This T cell receptor beta chain came from a study of sequential checkpoint blockade in melanoma. Across the whole study: First-line arms were nivolumab then ipilimumab, or the reverse, randomized 1:1.

Specified treatment: randomized to nivolumab then ipilimumab (arm A) or the reverse (arm B). PBMC sorting kept live CD3+CD8+ cells without CD19 or CD56. The repertoire was sequenced with immunoSEQ multiplex PCR; TCRdb's copy has only in-frame clones and lacks some. The table records under 14,000 clones, 55% to 70% of them present only once. From germline, CDR1 is SGHVS and CDR2 FQNEAQ. Trimming pared 1 base from V and 4 bases from J, leaving 8 bases between. This CDR3 comprises 13 residues. The specimen comprised CD8+ T cells sorted from blood (inferred from file names), sampled from a patient given nivolumab and ipilimumab in sequence. The receptor was derived from a human donor with melanoma. This chain links TRBV7-8 with TRBJ2-7, with unresolved D. The CDR3 sequence is CASSLELPYEQYF. Written as DNA, the CDR3 is TGTGCCAGCAGCTTAGAACTTCCTTACGAGCAGTACTTC.